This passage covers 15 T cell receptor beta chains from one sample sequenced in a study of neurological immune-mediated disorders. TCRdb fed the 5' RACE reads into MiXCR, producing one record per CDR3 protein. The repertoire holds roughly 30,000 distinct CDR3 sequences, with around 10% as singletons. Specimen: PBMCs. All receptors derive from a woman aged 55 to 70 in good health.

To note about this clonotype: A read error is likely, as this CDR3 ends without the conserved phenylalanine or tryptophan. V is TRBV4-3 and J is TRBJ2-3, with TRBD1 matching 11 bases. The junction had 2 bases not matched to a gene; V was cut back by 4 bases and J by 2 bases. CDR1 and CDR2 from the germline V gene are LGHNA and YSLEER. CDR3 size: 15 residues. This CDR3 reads CASSRGQGVTDTQYS. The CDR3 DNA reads TGCGCCAGCAGCCGGGGACAGGGGGTCACAGATACGCAGTATTCT.

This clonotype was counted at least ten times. DNA for the CDR3: TGCGCCAGCAGCTTCGAGGACTCCGGGGAGCTGTTTTTT. This encodes CASSFEDSGELFF. The rearrangement links TRBV5-1 to TRBJ2-2, with D maybe TRBD2 (5 bases). The germline CDR1 and CDR2 sequences are SGHRS and YFSETQ. The V end was cut by 2 bases, the J end by 6 bases, with 8 bases between. This CDR3 comprises 13 residues.

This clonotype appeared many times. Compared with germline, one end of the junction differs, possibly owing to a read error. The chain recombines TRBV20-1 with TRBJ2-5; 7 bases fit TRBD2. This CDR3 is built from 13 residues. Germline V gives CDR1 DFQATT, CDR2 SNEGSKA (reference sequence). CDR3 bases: TGCAGTGCTGGGGAGGGCCAGGGAGGGGTTTGGCACTTC. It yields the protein CSAGEGQGGVWHF.

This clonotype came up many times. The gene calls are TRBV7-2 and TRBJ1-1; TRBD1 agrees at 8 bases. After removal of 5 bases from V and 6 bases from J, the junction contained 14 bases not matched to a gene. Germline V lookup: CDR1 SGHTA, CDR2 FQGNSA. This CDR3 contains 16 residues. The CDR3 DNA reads TGTGCCAGCAGCCAGGACAGGGTGGCCCTGGGCGCTGAAGCTTTCTTT. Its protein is CASSQDRVALGAEAFF.

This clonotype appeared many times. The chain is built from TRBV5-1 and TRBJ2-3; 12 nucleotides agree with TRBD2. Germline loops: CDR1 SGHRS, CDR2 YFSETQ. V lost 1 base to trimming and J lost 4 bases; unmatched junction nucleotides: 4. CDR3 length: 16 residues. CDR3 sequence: CASSLLAGGPSDTQYF. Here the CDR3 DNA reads TGCGCCAGCAGCTTGCTAGCGGGGGGGCCGTCAGATACGCAGTATTTT.

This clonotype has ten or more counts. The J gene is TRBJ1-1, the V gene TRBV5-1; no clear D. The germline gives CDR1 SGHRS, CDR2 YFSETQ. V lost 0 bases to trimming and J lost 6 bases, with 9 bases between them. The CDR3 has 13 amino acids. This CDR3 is CASSLAGLSEAFF. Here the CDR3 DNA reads TGCGCCAGCAGCTTGGCTGGGTTATCTGAAGCTTTCTTT.

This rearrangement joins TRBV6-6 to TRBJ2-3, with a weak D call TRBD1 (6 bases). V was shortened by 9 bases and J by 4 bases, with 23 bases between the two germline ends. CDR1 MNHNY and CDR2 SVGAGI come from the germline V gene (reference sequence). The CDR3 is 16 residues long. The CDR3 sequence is CARSTHRVLGADTQYF. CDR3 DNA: TGTGCCAGAAGTACACACAGGGTTTTAGGCGCAGATACGCAGTATTTT.

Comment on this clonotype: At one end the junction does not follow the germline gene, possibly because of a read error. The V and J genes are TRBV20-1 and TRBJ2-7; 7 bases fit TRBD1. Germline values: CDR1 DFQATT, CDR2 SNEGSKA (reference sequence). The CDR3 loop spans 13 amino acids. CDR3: CSAPGTASYEKYF. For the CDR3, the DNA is TGCAGTGCCCCCGGGACAGCCTCCTACGAGAAGTACTTC.

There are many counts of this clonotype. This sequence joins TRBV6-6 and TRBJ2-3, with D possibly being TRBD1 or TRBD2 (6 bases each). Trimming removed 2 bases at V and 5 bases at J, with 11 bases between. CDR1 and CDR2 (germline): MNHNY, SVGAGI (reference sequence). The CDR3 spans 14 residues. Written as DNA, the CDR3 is TGTGCCAGCAGTTACATGGGGGGCGGAGATACGCAGTATTTT. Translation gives CASSYMGGGDTQYF.

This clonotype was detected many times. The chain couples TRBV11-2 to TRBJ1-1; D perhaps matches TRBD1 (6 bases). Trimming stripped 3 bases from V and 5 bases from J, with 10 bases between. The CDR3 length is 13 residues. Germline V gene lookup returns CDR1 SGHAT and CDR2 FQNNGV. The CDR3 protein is CASSFGQSTEAFF. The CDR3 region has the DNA TGTGCCAGCAGCTTCGGACAGTCAACTGAAGCTTTCTTT.

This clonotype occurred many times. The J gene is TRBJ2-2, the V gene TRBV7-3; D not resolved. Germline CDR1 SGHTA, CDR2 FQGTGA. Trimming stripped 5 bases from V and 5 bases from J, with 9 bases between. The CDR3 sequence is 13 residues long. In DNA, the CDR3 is TGTGCCAGCAGCACAACGGTTACCGGGGAGCTGTTTTTT. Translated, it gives CASSTTVTGELFF.

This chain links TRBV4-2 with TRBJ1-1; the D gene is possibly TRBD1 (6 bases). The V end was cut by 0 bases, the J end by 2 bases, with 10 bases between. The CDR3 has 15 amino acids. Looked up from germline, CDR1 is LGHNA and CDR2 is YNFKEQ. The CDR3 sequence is CASSQDSGHNTEAFF. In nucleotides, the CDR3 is TGTGCCAGCAGCCAAGATTCGGGACATAACACTGAAGCTTTCTTT.

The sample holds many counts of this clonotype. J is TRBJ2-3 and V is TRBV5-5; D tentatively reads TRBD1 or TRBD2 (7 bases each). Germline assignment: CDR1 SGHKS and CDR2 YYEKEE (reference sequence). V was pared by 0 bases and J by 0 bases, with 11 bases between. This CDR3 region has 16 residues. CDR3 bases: TGTGCCAGCAGCTTGGGACAGGGAGGGAGCACAGATACGCAGTATTTT. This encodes CASSLGQGGSTDTQYF. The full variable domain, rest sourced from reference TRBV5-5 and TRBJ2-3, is DAGVTQSPTHLIKTRGQQVTLRCSPISGHKSVSWYQQVLGQGPQFIFQYYEKEERGRGNFPDRFSARQFPNYSSELNVNALLLGDSALYLCASSLGQGGSTDTQYFGPGTRLTVL.

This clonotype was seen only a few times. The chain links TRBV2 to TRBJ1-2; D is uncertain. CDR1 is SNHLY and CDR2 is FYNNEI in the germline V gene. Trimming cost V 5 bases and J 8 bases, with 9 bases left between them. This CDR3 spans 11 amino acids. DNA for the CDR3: TGTGCCAGCAGTCCCGGGCACGGCTACACCTTC. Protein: CASSPGHGYTF.

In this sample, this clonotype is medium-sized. CDR3 loop: CASSEWADEQFF. The CDR3 DNA reads as TGCGCCAGCAGCGAATGGGCCGATGAGCAGTTCTTC. The J gene is TRBJ2-1, the V gene TRBV5-1, with D unclear. Germline V gene data show CDR1 as SGHRS and CDR2 as YFSETQ. The CDR3 consists of 12 residues. Trimming took 4 bases from V and 8 from J, leaving 10 bases between them. Full variable domain (missing parts from reference TRBV5-1 and TRBJ2-1): KAGVTQTPRYLIKTRGQQVTLSCSPISGHRSVSWYQQTPGQGLQFLFEYFSETQRNKGNFPGRFSGRQFSNSRSEMNVSTLELGDSALYLCASSEWADEQFFGPGTRLTVL.